A single sample gave rise to the 5 T cell receptor beta chains below, sequenced in a study of a mutant IDH1 vaccine in newly diagnosed glioma (dated by TCRdb to the early 2020s). The sample's time point label, decoded: week 23, last vaccination. A 20-mer mutant IDH1 peptide at 300 micrograms in Montanide made up each vaccine dose, which was injected subcutaneously together with topical imiquimod. These TCRs are of unknown antigen specificity. The method was the immunoSEQ multiplex PCR assay. Held by TCRdb, this immuneACCESS table contains in-frame sequences only and omits some clones. Under half of the omission traces to an unresolved V gene where checked; the cause of the rest is unknown. For this sample the table gives more than 55,000 clones, of which 80% to 90% were detected only once. The ten largest account for around 8.4% of the sample. The starting material was PBMCs, obtained from a glioma patient whose treatment included an IDH1 peptide vaccine. Receptors were obtained from a woman in her thirties or forties with glioma. Some clones in this sample may be carry-over from other donors' samples.

J is TRBJ1-6 and V is TRBV4-3, with TRBD1 as a possible D gene (5 bases). The CDR3 runs 15 residues. Per the germline V gene, CDR1 is LGHNA and CDR2 is YSLEER. Trimming shortened V by 2 bases and J by 7 bases, and 12 bases separated the two germline ends. This chain's CDR3 is CASSQQPGRNSPLHF. The CDR3 DNA reads as TGCGCCAGCAGCCAACAACCGGGACGGAATTCACCCCTCCACTTT.

This chain connects TRBV5-1 to TRBJ2-1; D remains unclear. The germline V and J ends were trimmed by 4 bases and 10 bases, with 9 bases remaining between them. Germline CDR1 is SGHRS and CDR2 is YFSETQ. The CDR3 is 11 amino acids. Written as DNA, the CDR3 is TGCGCCAGCAGCCTGATCTCAGAGCAGTTCTTC. Protein: CASSLISEQFF.

The chain carries TRBV5-6 and TRBJ2-3; D unresolved. The CDR3 contains 11 residues. Germline lookup yields CDR1 SGHDT and CDR2 YYEEEE. V lost 2 bases to trimming and J lost 2 bases, with 0 bases between them. The CDR3 DNA sequence: TGTGCCAGCAGCTTCACAGATACGCAGTATTTT. It translates to CASSFTDTQYF.

The rearrangement uses TRBV6-5 and TRBJ1-2; D is ambiguous. The length of the CDR3 is 13 residues. Germline CDR1 and CDR2: MNHEY and SVGAGI. Trimming removed 4 bases at V and 7 bases at J, with 13 bases between. For the CDR3, the DNA is TGTGCCAGCAGTTCCCATTCGGTCGTTGGCTACACCTTC. It encodes CASSSHSVVGYTF.

The V gene is TRBV7-9, the J gene TRBJ1-6; D is undetermined. Between the trimmed V and J ends, which lost 5 bases and 6 bases, there was a span of 11 bases. Germline assignment: CDR1 SEHNR and CDR2 FQNEAQ (reference sequence). This CDR3 is 14 amino acids long. Here the CDR3 reads CASSPPTGNSPLHF. In DNA form, the CDR3 reads TGTGCCAGCAGCCCCCCGACCGGTAATTCACCCCTCCACTTT.